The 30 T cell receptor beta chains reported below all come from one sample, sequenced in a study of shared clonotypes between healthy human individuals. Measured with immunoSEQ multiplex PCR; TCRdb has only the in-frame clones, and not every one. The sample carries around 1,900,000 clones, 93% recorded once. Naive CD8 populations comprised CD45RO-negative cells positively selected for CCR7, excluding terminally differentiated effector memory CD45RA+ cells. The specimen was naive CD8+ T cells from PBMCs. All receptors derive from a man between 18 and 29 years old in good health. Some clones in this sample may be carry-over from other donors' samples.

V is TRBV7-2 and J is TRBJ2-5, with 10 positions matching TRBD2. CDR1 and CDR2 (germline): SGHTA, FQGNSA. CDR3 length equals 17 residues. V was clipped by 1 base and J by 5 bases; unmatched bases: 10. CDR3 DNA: TGTGCCAGCAGCTTAGTTCTAGCGGGGGCGGAGAGGGAGACCCAGTACTTC. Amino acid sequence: CASSLVLAGAERETQYF.

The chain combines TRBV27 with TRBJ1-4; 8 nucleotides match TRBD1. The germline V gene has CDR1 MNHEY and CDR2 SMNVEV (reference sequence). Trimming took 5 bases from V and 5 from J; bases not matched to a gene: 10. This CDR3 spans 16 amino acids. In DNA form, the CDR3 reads TGTGCCAGCAGTGGGGGAAGGACAGGGCCCAATGAAAAACTGTTTTTT. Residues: CASSGGRTGPNEKLFF.

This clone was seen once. The CDR3 is CASSWSRYQETQYF. CDR3 coding DNA: TGTGCCAGCAGTTGGAGCAGGTACCAAGAGACCCAGTACTTC. V gene TRBV27 combines with J gene TRBJ2-5; no clear D gene. Germline-derived CDR1 and CDR2 are MNHEY and SMNVEV (reference sequence). There are 14 residues in the CDR3. The ends were cut back, 4 bases at V and 0 bases at J, with 9 bases in the middle.

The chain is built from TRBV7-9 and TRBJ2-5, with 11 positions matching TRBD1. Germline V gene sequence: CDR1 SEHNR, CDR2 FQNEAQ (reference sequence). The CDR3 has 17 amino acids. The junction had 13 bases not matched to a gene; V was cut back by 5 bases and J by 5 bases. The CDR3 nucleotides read TGTGCCAGCAGCCATCTCGCGGGACAGGGGGAATCGGAGACCCAGTACTTC. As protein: CASSHLAGQGESETQYF.

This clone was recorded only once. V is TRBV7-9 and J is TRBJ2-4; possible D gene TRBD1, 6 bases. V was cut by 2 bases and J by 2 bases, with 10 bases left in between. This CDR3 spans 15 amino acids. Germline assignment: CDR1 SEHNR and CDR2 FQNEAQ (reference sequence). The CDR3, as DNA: TGTGCCAGCAGCTTAAAGGGGGTCCCCAAAAACATTCAGTACTTC. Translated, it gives CASSLKGVPKNIQYF.

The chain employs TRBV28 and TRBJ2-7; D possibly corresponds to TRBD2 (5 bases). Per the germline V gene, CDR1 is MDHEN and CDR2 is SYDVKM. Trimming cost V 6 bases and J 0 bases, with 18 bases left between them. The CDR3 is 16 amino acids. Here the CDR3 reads CASRVVYGGHSYEQYF. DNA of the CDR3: TGTGCCAGCAGGGTAGTCTATGGCGGGCACTCCTACGAGCAGTACTTC.

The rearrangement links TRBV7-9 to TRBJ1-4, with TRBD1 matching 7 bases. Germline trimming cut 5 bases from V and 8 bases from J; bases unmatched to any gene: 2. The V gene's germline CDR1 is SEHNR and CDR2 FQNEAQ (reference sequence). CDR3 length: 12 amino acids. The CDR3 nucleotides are TGTGCCAGCAGCCAGGACAGGGAAAAACTGTTTTTT. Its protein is CASSQDREKLFF.

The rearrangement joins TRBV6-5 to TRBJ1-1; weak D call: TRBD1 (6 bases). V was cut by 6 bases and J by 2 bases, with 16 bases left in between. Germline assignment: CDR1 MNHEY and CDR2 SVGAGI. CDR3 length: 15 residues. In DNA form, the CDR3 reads TGTGCCAGCAGCCCCTTCAGGGGAGGAAACACTGAAGCTTTCTTT. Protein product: CASSPFRGGNTEAFF.

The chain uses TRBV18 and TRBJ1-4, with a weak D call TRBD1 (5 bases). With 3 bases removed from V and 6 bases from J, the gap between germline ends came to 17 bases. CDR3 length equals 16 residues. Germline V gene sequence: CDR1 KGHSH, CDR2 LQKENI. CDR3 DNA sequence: TGTGCCAGCTCACCCTCGGAAGGCAGGGAGTATGAAAAACTGTTTTTT. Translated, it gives CASSPSEGREYEKLFF.

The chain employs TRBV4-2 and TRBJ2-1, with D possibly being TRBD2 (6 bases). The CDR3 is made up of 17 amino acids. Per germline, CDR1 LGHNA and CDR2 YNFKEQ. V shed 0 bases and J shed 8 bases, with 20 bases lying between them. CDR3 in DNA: TGTGCCAGCAGCCAAGACCCTCCCGGACTACCTTGGGATGAGCAGTTCTTC. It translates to CASSQDPPGLPWDEQFF.

The CDR3 sequence is CASSYSPPSSYNEQFF. The CDR3, as DNA: TGTGCCAGCAGTTACTCGCCTCCGAGCTCCTACAATGAGCAGTTCTTC. The J gene is TRBJ2-1, the V gene TRBV6-5; D unclear. Germline CDR1 is MNHEY and CDR2 is SVGAGI. This CDR3 has 16 amino acids. The germline V and J ends were trimmed by 0 bases and 0 bases, with 9 bases remaining between them.

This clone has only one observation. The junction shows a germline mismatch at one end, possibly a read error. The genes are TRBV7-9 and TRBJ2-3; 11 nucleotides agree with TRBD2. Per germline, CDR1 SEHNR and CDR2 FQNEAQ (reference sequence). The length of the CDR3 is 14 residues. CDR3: CASTLAGEVDTQYF. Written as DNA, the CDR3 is TGTGCTAGCACACTAGCGGGAGAGGTAGATACGCAGTATTTT.

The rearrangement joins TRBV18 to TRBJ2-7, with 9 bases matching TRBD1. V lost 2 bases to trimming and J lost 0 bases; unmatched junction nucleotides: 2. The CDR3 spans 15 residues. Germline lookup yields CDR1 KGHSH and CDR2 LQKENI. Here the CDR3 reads CASSPETGGSYEQYF. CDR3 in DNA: TGTGCCAGCTCACCAGAGACAGGGGGCTCCTACGAGCAGTACTTC.

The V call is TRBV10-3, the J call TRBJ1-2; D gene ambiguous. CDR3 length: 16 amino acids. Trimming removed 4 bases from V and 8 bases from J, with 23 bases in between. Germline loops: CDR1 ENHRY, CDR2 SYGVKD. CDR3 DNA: TGTGCCATCAGTGGTACCTTGGGCGGCGGACGAGGAGGCTACACCTTC. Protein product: CAISGTLGGGRGGYTF.

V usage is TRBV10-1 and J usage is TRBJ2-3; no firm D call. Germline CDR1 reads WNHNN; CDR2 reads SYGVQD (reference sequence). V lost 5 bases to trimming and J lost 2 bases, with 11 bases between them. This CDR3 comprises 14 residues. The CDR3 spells CASSPGRNTDTQYF. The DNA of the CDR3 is TGCGCCAGCAGTCCCGGTCGGAACACAGATACGCAGTATTTT.

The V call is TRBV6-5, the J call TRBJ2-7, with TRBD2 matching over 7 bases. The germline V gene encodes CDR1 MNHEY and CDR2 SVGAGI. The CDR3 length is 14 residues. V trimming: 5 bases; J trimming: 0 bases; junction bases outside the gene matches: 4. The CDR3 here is CASSPGTTSYEQYF. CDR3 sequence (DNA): TGTGCCAGCAGTCCCGGGACTACCTCCTACGAGCAGTACTTC.

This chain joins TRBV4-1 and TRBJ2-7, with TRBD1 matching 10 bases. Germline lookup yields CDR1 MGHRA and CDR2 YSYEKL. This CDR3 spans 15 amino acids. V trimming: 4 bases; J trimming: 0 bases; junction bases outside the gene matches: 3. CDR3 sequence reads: CASSLGQGSSYEQYF. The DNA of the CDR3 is TGCGCCAGCAGCCTGGGACAGGGGAGCTCCTACGAGCAGTACTTC.

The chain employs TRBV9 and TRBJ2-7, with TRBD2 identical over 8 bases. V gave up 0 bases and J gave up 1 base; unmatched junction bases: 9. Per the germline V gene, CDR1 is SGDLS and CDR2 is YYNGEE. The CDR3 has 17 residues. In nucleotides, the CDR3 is TGTGCCAGCAGCGTAGATATCCGGAAGCGGGAGTCCTACGAGCAGTACTTC. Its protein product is CASSVDIRKRESYEQYF.

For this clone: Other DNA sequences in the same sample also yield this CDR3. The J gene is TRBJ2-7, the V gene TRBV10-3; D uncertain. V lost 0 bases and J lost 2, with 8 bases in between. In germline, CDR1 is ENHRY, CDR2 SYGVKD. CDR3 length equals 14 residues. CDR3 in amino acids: CAISESIGPYEQYF. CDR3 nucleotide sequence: TGTGCCATCAGTGAGTCGATAGGCCCCTACGAGCAGTACTTC.

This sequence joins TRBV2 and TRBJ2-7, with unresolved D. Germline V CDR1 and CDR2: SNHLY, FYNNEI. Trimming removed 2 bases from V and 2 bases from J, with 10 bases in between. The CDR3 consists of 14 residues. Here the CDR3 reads CASSEIGNAYEQYF. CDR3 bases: TGTGCCAGCAGTGAAATTGGGAATGCCTACGAGCAGTACTTC. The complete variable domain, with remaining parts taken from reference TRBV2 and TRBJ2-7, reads EPEVTQTPSHQVTQMGQEVILRCVPISNHLYFYWYRQILGQKVEFLVSFYNNEISEKSEIFDDQFSVERPDGSNFTLKIRSTKLEDSAMYFCASSEIGNAYEQYFGPGTRLTVT.

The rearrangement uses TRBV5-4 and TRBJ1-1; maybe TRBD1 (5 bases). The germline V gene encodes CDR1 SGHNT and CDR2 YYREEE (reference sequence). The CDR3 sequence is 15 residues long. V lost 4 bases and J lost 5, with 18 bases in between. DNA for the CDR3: TGTGCCAGCAGCCTCGAGTGGGGCTCGGGAACTGAAGCTTTCTTT. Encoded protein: CASSLEWGSGTEAFF.

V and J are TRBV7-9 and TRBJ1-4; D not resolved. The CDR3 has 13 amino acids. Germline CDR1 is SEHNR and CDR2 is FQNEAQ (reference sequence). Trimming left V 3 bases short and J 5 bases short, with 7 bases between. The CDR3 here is CASSFSPNEKLFF. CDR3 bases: TGTGCCAGCAGCTTTTCCCCGAATGAAAAACTGTTTTTT.

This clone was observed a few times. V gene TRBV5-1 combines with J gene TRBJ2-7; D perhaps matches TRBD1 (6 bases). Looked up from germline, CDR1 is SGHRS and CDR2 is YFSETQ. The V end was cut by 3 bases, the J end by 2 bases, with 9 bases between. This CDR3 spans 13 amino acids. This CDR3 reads CASSSRDTYEQYF. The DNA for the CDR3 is TGCGCCAGCAGCTCCAGGGACACCTACGAGCAGTACTTC. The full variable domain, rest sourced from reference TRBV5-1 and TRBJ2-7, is KAGVTQTPRYLIKTRGQQVTLSCSPISGHRSVSWYQQTPGQGLQFLFEYFSETQRNKGNFPGRFSGRQFSNSRSEMNVSTLELGDSALYLCASSSRDTYEQYFGPGTRLTVT.

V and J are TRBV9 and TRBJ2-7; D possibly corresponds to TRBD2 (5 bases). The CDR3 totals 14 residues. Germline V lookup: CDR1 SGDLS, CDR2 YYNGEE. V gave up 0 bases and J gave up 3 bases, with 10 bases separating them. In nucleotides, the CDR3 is TGTGCCAGCAGCGTAGGTAGCGAGGACTACGAGCAGTACTTC. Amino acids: CASSVGSEDYEQYF.

The DNA for the CDR3 is TGTGCCAGCGCCGATCCCAGGGGCTCCTACGAGCAGTACTTC. This gives the protein CASADPRGSYEQYF. The J gene is TRBJ2-7, the V gene TRBV5-5; a weak D match, TRBD1 (6 bases). V was pared by 7 bases and J by 0 bases, with 14 bases between. Looked up from germline, CDR1 is SGHKS and CDR2 is YYEKEE (reference sequence). The CDR3 is made up of 14 amino acids.

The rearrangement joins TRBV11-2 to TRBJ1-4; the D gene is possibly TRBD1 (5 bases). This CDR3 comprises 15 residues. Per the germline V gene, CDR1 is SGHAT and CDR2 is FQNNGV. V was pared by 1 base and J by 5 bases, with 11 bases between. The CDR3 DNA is TGTGCCAGCAGCTTAGCCTCGGGGCGGAATGAAAAACTGTTTTTT. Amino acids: CASSLASGRNEKLFF.

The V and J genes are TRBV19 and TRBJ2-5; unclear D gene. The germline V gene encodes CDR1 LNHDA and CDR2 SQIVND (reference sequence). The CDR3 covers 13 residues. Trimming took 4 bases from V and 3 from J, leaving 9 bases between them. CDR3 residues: CASSTRTKETQYF. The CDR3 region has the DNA TGTGCCAGTAGTACTAGAACAAAAGAGACCCAGTACTTC.

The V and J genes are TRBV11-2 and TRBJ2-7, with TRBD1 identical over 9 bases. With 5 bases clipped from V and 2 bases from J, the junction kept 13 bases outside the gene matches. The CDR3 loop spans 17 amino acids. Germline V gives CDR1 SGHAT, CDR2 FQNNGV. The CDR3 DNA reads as TGTGCCAGCAGCCCCGCGCACTGGACAGGGGAGCCCTACGAGCAGTACTTC. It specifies CASSPAHWTGEPYEQYF.

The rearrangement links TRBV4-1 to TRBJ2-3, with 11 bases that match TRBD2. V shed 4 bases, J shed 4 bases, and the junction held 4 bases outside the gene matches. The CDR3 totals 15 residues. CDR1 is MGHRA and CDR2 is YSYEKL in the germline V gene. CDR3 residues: CASSPLAGDADTQYF. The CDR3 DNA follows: TGCGCCAGCAGCCCACTAGCGGGAGATGCAGATACGCAGTATTTT.

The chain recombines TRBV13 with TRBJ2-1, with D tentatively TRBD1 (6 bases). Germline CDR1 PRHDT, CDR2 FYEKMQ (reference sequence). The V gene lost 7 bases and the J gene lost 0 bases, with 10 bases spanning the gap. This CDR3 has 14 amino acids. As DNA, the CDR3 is TGTGCCAGCACCGGCAGGGGCTCCTACAATGAGCAGTTCTTC. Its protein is CASTGRGSYNEQFF.